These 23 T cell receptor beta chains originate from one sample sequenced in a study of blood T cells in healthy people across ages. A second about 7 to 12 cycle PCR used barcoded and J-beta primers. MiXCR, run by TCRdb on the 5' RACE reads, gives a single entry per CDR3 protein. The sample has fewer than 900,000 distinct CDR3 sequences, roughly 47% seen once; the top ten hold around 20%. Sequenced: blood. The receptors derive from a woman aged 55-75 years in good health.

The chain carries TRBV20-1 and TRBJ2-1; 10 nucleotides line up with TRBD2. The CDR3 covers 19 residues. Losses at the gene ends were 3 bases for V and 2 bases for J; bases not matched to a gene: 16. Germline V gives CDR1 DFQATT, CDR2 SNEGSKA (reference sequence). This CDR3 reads CSARTLGSGGTSPYNEQFF. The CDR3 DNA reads TGCAGTGCTAGGACCCTGGGTAGCGGGGGGACAAGCCCCTACAATGAGCAGTTCTTC.

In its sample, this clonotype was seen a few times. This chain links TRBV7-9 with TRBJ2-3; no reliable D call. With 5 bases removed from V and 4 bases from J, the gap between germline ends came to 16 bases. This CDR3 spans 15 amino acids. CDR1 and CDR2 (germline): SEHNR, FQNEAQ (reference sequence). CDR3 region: CASSPWRSRADTQYF. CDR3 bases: TGTGCCAGCAGCCCCTGGCGGAGCCGGGCAGATACGCAGTATTTT.

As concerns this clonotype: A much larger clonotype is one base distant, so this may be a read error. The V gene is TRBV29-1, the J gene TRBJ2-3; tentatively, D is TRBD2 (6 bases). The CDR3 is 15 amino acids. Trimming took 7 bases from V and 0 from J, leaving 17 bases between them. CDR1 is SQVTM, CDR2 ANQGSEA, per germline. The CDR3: CSAPSGSHSTDTQYF. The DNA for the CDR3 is TGCAGCGCTCCATCCGGGAGTCATAGCACAGATACGCAGTATTTT.

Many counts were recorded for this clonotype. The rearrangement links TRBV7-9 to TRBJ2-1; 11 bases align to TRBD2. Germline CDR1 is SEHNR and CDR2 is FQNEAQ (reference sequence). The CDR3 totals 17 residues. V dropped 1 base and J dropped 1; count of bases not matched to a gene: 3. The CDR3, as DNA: TGTGCCAGCAGCTTAGGGCTAGCGGGAGGTTCCTACAATGAGCAGTTCTTC. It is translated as CASSLGLAGGSYNEQFF. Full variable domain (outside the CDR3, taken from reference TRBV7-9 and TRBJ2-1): DTGVSQNPRHKITKRGQNVTFRCDPISEHNRLYWYRQTLGQGPEFLTYFQNEAQLEKSRLLSDRFSAERPKGSFSTLEIQRTEQGDSAMYLCASSLGLAGGSYNEQFFGPGTRLTVL.

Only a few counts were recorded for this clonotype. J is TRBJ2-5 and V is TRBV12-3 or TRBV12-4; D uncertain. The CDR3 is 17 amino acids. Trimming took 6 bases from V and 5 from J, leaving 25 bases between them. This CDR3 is CASSNRLSTRVRETQYF. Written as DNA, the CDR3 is TGTGCCAGCAGCAACAGACTTTCGACAAGGGTCAGGGAGACCCAGTACTTC.

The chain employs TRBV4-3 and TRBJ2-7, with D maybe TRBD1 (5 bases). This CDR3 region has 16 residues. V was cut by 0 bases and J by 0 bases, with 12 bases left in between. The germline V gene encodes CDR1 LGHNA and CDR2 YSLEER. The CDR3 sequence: CASSQERKDTSYEQYF. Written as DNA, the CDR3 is TGCGCCAGCAGCCAAGAGAGGAAGGACACCTCCTACGAGCAGTACTTC.

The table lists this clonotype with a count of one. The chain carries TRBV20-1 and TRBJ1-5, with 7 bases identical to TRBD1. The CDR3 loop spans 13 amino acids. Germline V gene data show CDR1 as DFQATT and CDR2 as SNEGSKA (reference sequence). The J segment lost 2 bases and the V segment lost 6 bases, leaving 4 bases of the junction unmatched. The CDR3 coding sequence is TGCAGTGCGTCAGGGGGAGGCAATCAGCCCCAGCATTTT. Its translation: CSASGGGNQPQHF.

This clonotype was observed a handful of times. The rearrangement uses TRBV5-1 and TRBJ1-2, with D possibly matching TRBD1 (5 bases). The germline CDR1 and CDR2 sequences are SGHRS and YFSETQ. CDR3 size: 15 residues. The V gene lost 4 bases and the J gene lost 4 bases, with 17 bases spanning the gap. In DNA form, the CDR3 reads TGCGCCAGCAGCCAGGACACTCAAGGCCCCTATGGCTACACCTTC. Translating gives CASSQDTQGPYGYTF.

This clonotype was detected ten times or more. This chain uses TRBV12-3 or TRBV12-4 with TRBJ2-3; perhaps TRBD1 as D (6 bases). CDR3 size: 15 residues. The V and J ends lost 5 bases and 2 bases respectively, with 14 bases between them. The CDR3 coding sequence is TGTGCCAGCAGTCGACAGGATCCCTCCACAGATACGCAGTATTTT. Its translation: CASSRQDPSTDTQYF.

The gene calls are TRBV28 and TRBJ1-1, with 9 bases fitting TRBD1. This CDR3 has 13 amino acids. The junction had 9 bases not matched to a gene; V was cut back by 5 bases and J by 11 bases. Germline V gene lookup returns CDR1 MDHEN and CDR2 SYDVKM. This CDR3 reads CASSPPGQGHAFF. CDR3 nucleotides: TGTGCCAGCAGTCCTCCGGGACAGGGCCATGCTTTCTTT.

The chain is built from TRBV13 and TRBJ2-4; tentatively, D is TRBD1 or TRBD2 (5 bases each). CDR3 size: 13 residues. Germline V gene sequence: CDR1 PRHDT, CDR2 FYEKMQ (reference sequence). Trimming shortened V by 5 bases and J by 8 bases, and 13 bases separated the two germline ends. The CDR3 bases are TGTGCCAGCAGCCGAGGGGATTCGGACATTCAGTACTTC. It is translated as CASSRGDSDIQYF.

For the CDR3, the DNA is TGCAGTGCTAGAGTCAGAGGAAAGAGGAATGAAGCTTTCTTT. Protein sequence: CSARVRGKRNEAFF. The chain couples TRBV20-1 to TRBJ1-1, with unresolved D. CDR3 length: 14 amino acids. Germline CDR1 reads DFQATT; CDR2 reads SNEGSKA (reference sequence). V lost 1 base, J lost 7 bases, and 16 bases lay in between.

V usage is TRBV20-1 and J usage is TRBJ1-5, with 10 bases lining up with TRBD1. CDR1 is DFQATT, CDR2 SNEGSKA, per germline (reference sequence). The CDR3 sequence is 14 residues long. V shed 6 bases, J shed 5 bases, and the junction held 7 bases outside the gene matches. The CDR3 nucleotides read TGCAGTGCCCCCTCTGGGACAGGGGATCAGCCCCAGCATTTT. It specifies CSAPSGTGDQPQHF.

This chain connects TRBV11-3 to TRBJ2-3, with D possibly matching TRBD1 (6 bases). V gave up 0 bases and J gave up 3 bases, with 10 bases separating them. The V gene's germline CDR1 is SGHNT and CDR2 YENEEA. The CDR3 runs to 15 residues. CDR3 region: CASSLDGQGTDTQYF. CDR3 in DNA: TGTGCCAGCAGCTTAGATGGTCAGGGGACAGATACGCAGTATTTT.

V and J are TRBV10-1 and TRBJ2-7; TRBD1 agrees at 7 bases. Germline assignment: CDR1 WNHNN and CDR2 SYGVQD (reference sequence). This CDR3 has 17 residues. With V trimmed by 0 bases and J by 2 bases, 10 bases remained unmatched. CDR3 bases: TGCGCCAGCAGTGAGTCGGCATGGACAGGATCGACCTACGAGCAGTACTTC. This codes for CASSESAWTGSTYEQYF.

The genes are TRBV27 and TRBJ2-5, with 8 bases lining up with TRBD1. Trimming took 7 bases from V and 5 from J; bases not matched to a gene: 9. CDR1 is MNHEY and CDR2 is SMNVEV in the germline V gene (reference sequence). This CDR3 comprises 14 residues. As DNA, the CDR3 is TGTGCCAGCACCGTCCCAGGGGGCTTCGAGACCCAGTACTTC. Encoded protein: CASTVPGGFETQYF.

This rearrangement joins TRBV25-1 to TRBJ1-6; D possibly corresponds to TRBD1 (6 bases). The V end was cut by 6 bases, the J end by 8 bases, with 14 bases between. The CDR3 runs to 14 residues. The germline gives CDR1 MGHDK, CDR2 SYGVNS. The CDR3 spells CASSPPGAHSPLHF. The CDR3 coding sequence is TGTGCCAGCAGCCCACCGGGGGCGCATTCACCCCTCCACTTT.

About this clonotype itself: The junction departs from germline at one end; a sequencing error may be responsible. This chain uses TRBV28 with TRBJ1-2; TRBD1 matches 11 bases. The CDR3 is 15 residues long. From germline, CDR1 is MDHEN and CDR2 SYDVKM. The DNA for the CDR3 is TGCGCCAGCAGTTTCCCGGGACAGGGGGTTTATGGCTACACCTTC. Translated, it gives CASSFPGQGVYGYTF.

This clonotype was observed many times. CDR3 DNA sequence: TGTGCCAGCAGTGTCGCTAGCGGGGGAAAAGAGACCCAGTACTTC. Its protein is CASSVASGGKETQYF. The chain carries TRBV12-3 or TRBV12-4 and TRBJ2-5; TRBD2 agrees at 10 bases. V shed 5 bases, J shed 3 bases, and the junction held 6 bases outside the gene matches. CDR3 length equals 15 residues.

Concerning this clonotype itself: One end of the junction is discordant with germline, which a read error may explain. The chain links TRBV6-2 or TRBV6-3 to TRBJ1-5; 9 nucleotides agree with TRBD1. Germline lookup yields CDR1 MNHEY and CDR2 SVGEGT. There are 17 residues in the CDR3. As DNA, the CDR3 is TGTGCCGGCAGTTACTTTTTTAACAGGGGGCCGCCGCAGCCCCAGCATTTT. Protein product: CAGSYFFNRGPPQPQHF.

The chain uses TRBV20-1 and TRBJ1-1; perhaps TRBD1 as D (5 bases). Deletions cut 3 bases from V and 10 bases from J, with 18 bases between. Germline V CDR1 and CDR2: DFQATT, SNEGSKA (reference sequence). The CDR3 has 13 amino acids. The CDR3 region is CSAREGSSERAFF. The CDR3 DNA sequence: TGCAGTGCTAGGGAGGGGAGCTCGGAGAGAGCTTTCTTT.

The DNA for the CDR3 is TGTGCCAGCAGTCCGCAACGGGGATACTCCGGGGAGCTGTTTTTT. Amino acid sequence: CASSPQRGYSGELFF. The chain employs TRBV12-3 or TRBV12-4 and TRBJ2-2; possibly TRBD2 for D (5 bases). Trimming stripped 5 bases from V and 6 bases from J, with 16 bases between. The CDR3 is made up of 15 amino acids.

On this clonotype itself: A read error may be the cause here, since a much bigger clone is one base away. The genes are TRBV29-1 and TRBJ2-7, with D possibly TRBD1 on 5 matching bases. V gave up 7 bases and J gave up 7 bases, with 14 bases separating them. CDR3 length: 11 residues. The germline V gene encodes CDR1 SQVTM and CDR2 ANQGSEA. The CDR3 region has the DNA TGCAGCGCTGACAGAGCGAATGAGCAGTACTTC. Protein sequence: CSADRANEQYF.